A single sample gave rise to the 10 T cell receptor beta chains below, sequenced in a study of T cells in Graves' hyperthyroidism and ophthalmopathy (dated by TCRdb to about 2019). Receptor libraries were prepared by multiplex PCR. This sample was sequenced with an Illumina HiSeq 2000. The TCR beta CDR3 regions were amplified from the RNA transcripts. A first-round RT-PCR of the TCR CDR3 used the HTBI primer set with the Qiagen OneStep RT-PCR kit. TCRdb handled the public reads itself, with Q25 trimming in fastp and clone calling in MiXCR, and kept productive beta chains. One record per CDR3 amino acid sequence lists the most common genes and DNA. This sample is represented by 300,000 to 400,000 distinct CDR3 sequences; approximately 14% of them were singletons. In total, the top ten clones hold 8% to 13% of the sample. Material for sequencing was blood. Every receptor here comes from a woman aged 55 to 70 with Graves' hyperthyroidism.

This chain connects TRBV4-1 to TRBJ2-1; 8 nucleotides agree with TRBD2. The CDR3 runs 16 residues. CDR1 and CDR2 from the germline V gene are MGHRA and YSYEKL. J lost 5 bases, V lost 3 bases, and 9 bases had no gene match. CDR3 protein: CASSQAPGLGNNEQFF. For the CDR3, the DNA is TGCGCCAGCAGCCAGGCCCCGGGACTAGGTAACAATGAGCAGTTCTTC.

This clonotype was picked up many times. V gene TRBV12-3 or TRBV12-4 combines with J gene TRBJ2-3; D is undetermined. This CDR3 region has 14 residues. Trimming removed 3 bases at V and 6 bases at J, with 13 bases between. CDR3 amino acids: CASSFVPPGDTQYF. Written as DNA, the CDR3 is TGTGCCAGCAGTTTTGTTCCTCCCGGGGATACGCAGTATTTT.

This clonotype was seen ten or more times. CDR3 in amino acids: CSATTRAEQFF. CDR3 nucleotide sequence: TGCAGTGCTACGACCCGGGCGGAGCAGTTCTTC. The chain carries TRBV20-1 and TRBJ2-1; the D is unclear. The CDR3 has 11 amino acids. V lost 4 bases to trimming and J lost 10 bases, with 11 bases between them. Germline-derived CDR1 and CDR2 are DFQATT and SNEGSKA (reference sequence).

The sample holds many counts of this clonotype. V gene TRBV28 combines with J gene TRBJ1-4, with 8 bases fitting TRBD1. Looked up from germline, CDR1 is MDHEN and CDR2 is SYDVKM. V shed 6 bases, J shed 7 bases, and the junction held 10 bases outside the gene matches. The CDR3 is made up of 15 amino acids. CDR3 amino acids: CASRPSRGLSEKLFF. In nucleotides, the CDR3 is TGTGCCAGCAGACCAAGCAGGGGGCTGAGTGAAAAACTGTTTTTT.

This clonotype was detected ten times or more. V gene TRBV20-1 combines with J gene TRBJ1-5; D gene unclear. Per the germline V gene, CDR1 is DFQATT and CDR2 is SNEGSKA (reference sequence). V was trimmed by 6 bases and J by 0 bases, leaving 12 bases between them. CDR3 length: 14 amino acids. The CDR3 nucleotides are TGCAGTGCACCCCAGAGATATAGCAATCAGCCCCAGCATTTT. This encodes CSAPQRYSNQPQHF.

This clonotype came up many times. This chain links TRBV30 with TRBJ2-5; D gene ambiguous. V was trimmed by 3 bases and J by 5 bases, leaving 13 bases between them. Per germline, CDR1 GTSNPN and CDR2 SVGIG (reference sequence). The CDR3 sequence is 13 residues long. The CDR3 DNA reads TGTGCCTGGAGGCTGACTCCTACTGAGACCCAGTACTTC. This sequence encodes CAWRLTPTETQYF.

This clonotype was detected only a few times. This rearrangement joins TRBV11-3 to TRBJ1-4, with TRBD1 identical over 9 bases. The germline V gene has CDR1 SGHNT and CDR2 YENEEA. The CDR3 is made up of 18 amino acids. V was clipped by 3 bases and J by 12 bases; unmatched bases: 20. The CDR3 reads CASSLSYGTGIGRKELFF. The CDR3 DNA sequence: TGTGCCAGCAGCTTGAGTTACGGGACAGGGATAGGAAGGAAGGAACTGTTTTTT.

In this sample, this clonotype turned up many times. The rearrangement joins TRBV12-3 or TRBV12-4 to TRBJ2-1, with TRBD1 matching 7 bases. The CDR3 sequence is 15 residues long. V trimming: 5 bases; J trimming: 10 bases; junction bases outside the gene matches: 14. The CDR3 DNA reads TGTGCCAGCAGTAACGGACAGGTCCTTCTCGAGGAGCAGTTCTTC. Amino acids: CASSNGQVLLEEQFF.

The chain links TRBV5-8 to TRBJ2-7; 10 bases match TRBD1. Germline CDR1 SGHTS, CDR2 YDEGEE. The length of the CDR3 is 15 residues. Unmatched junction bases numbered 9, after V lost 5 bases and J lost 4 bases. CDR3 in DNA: TGTGCCAGCAGTCCGACCGGGACAGGGGTTTACGAGCAGTACTTC. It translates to CASSPTGTGVYEQYF.

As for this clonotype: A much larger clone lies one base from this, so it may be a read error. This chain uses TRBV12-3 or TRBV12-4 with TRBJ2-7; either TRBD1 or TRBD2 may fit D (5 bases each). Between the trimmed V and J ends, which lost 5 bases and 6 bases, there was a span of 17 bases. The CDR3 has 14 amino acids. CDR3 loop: CASSQKGPVGEQYF. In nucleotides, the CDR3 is TGTGCCAGCAGTCAAAAGGGACCAGTAGGCGAGCAGTACTTC.